The sequence of this TCR beta chain was determined in a study of technical replicates of blood from a few donors. Concerning this clone itself: One junction end disagrees with the germline gene, perhaps due to a read error.

The assay was immunoSEQ multiplex PCR, and TCRdb's table has in-frame clones only and misses some. This sample has roughly 68,000 clones; more than 85% occur once, and the top ten carry over 4%. There are 14 residues in the CDR3. Looked up from germline, CDR1 is SGHAT and CDR2 is FQNNGV. The source of this sequence is a human donor in good health. Some clones in this sample may be carry-over from other donors' samples. The sample comprised PBMCs. The J gene is TRBJ1-3, the V gene TRBV11-2; weak D call: TRBD1 (6 bases). The CDR3 protein is CASSYTMGGTLSLF. The CDR3 region has the DNA TGTGCCAGCAGCTACACCATGGGAGGGACACTGAGCCTCTTT. The full variable domain, in which reference TRBV11-2 and TRBJ1-3 provide the parts outside the CDR3, is EAGVAQSPRYKIIEKRQSVAFWCNPISGHATLYWYQQILGQGPKLLIQFQNNGVVDDSQLPKDRFSAERLKGVDSTLKIQPAKLEDSAVYLCASSYTMGGTLSLFGEGSWLTVV.